In this sample, the clone carrying this TCR beta chain turned up once. Its antigen is not known. This specimen belongs to a study of T cell responses to AZD1222 COVID-19 vaccine. Study results and caveats: Repertoire samples came only from after the peak T cell response. Reportedly, close to half of spike-specific TCRs are directed against unmutated variant regions. Spike-specific TCR breadth and depth both grew after two AZD1222 doses.

Assay: immunoSEQ multiplex PCR; the TCRdb copy retains only in-frame clones and omits some. This sample has about 100,000 clones, with 90% found just once. The CDR3 loop spans 13 amino acids. Trimming shortened V by 3 bases and J by 3 bases, and 9 bases separated the two germline ends. CDR1 and CDR2 from the germline V gene are PRHDT and FYEKMQ (reference sequence). The V and J genes are TRBV13 and TRBJ2-7, with D perhaps TRBD2 (6 bases). This sequence was found in an adult in good health. Sequencing was performed on peripheral blood, taken on day 0 of AZD1222 vaccination. In nucleotides, the CDR3 is TGTGCCAGCAGCTTCGGGACTTACTACGAGCAGTACTTC. It codes for CASSFGTYYEQYF.